These 18 T cell receptor beta chains came from one sample sequenced in a study of cytomegalovirus exposure and HLA in healthy donors (TCRdb year 2017). The library came from the immunoSEQ multiplex PCR assay. For the multiplex PCR, a mixture combining 60 forward primers for TCR Vbeta segments and 13 reverse primers for TCR Jbeta segments was used. TCRdb's version of the immuneACCESS table is confined to in-frame rearrangements and falls short of the full clone set. An unresolved V gene accounts for under half of the shortfall where checked; the remainder is of unknown origin. The sample records around 87,000 clones, approximately 83% of which are singletons. Of the sample, just over 3% falls within the top ten clones. Material for sequencing was PBMCs. These TCRs come from a man aged 35 to 55 in good health and CMV-seronegative.

This clone was seen a handful of times. This chain links TRBV12-5 with TRBJ2-5; 12 positions agree with TRBD2. The junction had 9 bases not matched to a gene; V was cut back by 0 bases and J by 4 bases. There are 18 residues in the CDR3. CDR1 LGHNT and CDR2 FRNRAP come from the germline V gene. The CDR3 region has the DNA TGTGCTAGTGGTTTGGTAGAGGCTAGCGGGGGGGCTGGAGAGACCCAGTACTTC. The encoded protein is CASGLVEASGGAGETQYF.

The V call is TRBV14, the J call TRBJ2-4; 8 nucleotides line up with TRBD1. The CDR3 has 14 amino acids. Trimming removed 3 bases from V and 6 bases from J; junction bases left unmatched: 4. Germline values: CDR1 SGHDN, CDR2 FVKESK. The DNA of the CDR3 is TGTGCCAGCAGCCACGGACAGGGCAGAAACATTCAGTACTTC. This encodes CASSHGQGRNIQYF. Filled out from reference TRBV14 and TRBJ2-4, the complete variable domain reads EAGVTQFPSHSVIEKGQTVTLRCDPISGHDNLYWYRRVMGKEIKFLLHFVKESKQDESGMPNNRFLAERTGGTYSTLKVQPAELEDSGVYFCASSHGQGRNIQYFGAGTRLSVL.

The V call is TRBV2, the J call TRBJ2-1, with 7 bases lining up with TRBD1. Trimming took 9 bases from V and 4 from J; bases not matched to a gene: 12. Germline V gene data show CDR1 as SNHLY and CDR2 as FYNNEI. This CDR3 is 15 amino acids long. The CDR3 region is CASTLSQGTYNEQFF. For the CDR3, the DNA is TGTGCCAGTACGCTTTCACAGGGGACGTACAATGAGCAGTTCTTC.

The chain recombines TRBV6-5 with TRBJ1-2; D is unresolved. The CDR3 contains 16 residues. With 2 bases removed from V and 5 bases from J, the gap between germline ends came to 18 bases. The germline V gene has CDR1 MNHEY and CDR2 SVGAGI. The CDR3 nucleotides are TGTGCCAGCAGTTACCCCACCGGGTTGGGGAGATATGGCTACACCTTC. As protein: CASSYPTGLGRYGYTF.

This clone was detected once. The J gene is TRBJ1-2, the V gene TRBV4-1; D not certain. Germline V CDR1 and CDR2: MGHRA, YSYEKL. Trimming took off 1 base at V and 3 bases at J, with 12 bases between the two ends. This CDR3 is 15 amino acids long. The CDR3 DNA sequence: TGCGCCAGCAGCCAAGGAGCCGACACTTACTATGGCTACACCTTC. Its protein is CASSQGADTYYGYTF.

CDR3 loop: CASLAGVGETQYF. The CDR3 DNA follows: TGTGCCTCCTTAGCGGGGGTAGGGGAGACCCAGTACTTC. The chain has TRBV10-3 and TRBJ2-5; 9 bases are shared with TRBD2. This CDR3 has 13 amino acids. The trim removed 11 bases at V and 5 bases at J, leaving 9 bases unmatched. Germline V lookup: CDR1 ENHRY, CDR2 SYGVKD.

The chain combines TRBV11-1 with TRBJ2-7; unclear D gene. The germline V gene has CDR1 SGHAT and CDR2 FQDESV (reference sequence). Trimming left V 8 bases short and J 3 bases short, with 20 bases between. The CDR3 loop spans 15 amino acids. The CDR3 DNA follows: TGTGCCAGCTCGCCTGCCGCAGAATCCCGCTACGAGCAGTACTTC. It codes for CASSPAAESRYEQYF. The full variable domain, with the rest looked up from reference TRBV11-1 and TRBJ2-7, is EAEVAQSPRYKITEKSQAVAFWCDPISGHATLYWYRQILGQGPELLVQFQDESVVDDSQLPKDRFSAERLKGVDSTLKIQPAELGDSAMYLCASSPAAESRYEQYFGPGTRLTVT.

The J gene is TRBJ1-1, the V gene TRBV18, with D possibly being TRBD1 (5 bases). The CDR3 extends over 15 amino acids. With 2 bases removed from V and 1 base from J, the gap between germline ends came to 11 bases. The V gene's germline CDR1 is KGHSH and CDR2 LQKENI. CDR3: CASSPSGGTNTEAFF. In DNA form, the CDR3 reads TGTGCCAGCTCACCATCCGGGGGGACGAACACTGAAGCTTTCTTT.

As regards this clone: The CDR3 end shows no conserved phenylalanine or tryptophan, and so a read error is likely. The chain is built from TRBV6-6 and TRBJ1-4, with 10 bases that match TRBD1. The V gene's germline CDR1 is MNHNY and CDR2 SVGAGI (reference sequence). The CDR3 is 16 residues long. The V segment lost 10 bases and the J segment 4 bases; nucleotides outside the gene matches: 12. CDR3 DNA: TGTGCCACTTCGCCCGGGACAGGGGTGTATAATGAAAAACTGTTTGTT. It yields the protein CATSPGTGVYNEKLFV.

This clone was observed once. The chain uses TRBV7-9 and TRBJ2-1; D is possibly TRBD1 (6 bases). The V gene lost 5 bases and the J gene lost 0 bases, with 14 bases spanning the gap. The CDR3 runs to 16 residues. Germline V gene lookup returns CDR1 SEHNR and CDR2 FQNEAQ (reference sequence). DNA of the CDR3: TGTGCCAGCAGCCCCGGGACACCCCACTCCTACAATGAGCAGTTCTTC. It yields the protein CASSPGTPHSYNEQFF.

The rearrangement joins TRBV7-2 to TRBJ2-3; 7 nucleotides align to TRBD2. The CDR3 has 15 residues. Per germline, CDR1 SGHTA and CDR2 FQGNSA. The ends lost 5 bases at V and 0 bases at J; junction bases unmatched: 5. The CDR3 protein is CASSGGGTSTDTQYF. For the CDR3, the DNA is TGTGCCAGCAGCGGGGGGGGGACTAGCACAGATACGCAGTATTTT.

This clone was seen once. The rearrangement uses TRBV5-5 and TRBJ1-1, with TRBD1 as a possible D gene (6 bases). Trimming removed 4 bases at V and 4 bases at J, with 20 bases between. This CDR3 is 16 amino acids long. The germline V gene has CDR1 SGHKS and CDR2 YYEKEE (reference sequence). CDR3 DNA sequence: TGTGCCAGCAGCGTCACCGGAGAAGGGGGAACCACTGAAGCTTTCTTT. Translation gives CASSVTGEGGTTEAFF. Together with reference TRBV5-5 and TRBJ1-1, the CDR3 gives the full variable domain: DAGVTQSPTHLIKTRGQQVTLRCSPISGHKSVSWYQQVLGQGPQFIFQYYEKEERGRGNFPDRFSARQFPNYSSELNVNALLLGDSALYLCASSVTGEGGTTEAFFGQGTRLTVV.

The V gene is TRBV29-1, the J gene TRBJ1-1; the D gene is possibly TRBD1 (6 bases). The V end was cut by 6 bases, the J end by 1 base, with 12 bases between. The CDR3 has 13 residues. CDR1 SQVTM and CDR2 ANQGSEA come from the germline V gene. CDR3 sequence (DNA): TGCAGCGTGACCGGGACAAAGAACACTGAAGCTTTCTTT. Its translation: CSVTGTKNTEAFF.

The chain joins TRBV4-1 to TRBJ1-6, with D possibly being TRBD1 (5 bases). This CDR3 spans 16 amino acids. Between the trimmed V and J ends, which lost 4 bases and 8 bases, there was a span of 18 bases. Germline V lookup: CDR1 MGHRA, CDR2 YSYEKL. The CDR3 protein is CASSPPGHAYDSPLHF. Written as DNA, the CDR3 is TGCGCCAGCAGCCCCCCAGGACACGCTTATGATTCACCCCTCCACTTT.

The chain links TRBV9 to TRBJ1-2; tentatively, D is TRBD1 (6 bases). This CDR3 is built from 14 residues. Germline lookup yields CDR1 SGDLS and CDR2 YYNGEE. V lost 4 bases to trimming and J lost 4 bases, with 14 bases between them. CDR3 residues: CASSHRGGGYGYTF. CDR3 coding DNA: TGTGCCAGCAGCCATAGGGGGGGTGGCTATGGCTACACCTTC.

This clone was seen a handful of times. This chain links TRBV6-1 with TRBJ1-5, with a tentative D call TRBD1 (5 bases). Trimming removed 2 bases from V and 6 bases from J, with 14 bases in between. This CDR3 is 15 amino acids long. Germline values: CDR1 MNHNS, CDR2 SASEGT. This CDR3 is CASSETAGSIQPQHF. The CDR3 DNA reads TGTGCCAGCAGTGAAACGGCAGGGTCGATTCAGCCCCAGCATTTT.

The chain combines TRBV6-5 with TRBJ1-1; 7 bases align to TRBD1. The J segment lost 1 base and the V segment lost 6 bases, leaving 5 bases of the junction unmatched. CDR1 and CDR2 from the germline V gene are MNHEY and SVGAGI. The CDR3 is 14 residues long. In DNA, the CDR3 is TGTGCCAGCAGGCTTGGGACAGAGAACACTGAAGCTTTCTTT. Amino acids: CASRLGTENTEAFF.

V gene TRBV19 combines with J gene TRBJ1-6; tentative D call: TRBD1 (6 bases). CDR3 length: 16 amino acids. CDR1 and CDR2 (germline): LNHDA, SQIVND (reference sequence). V was clipped by 4 bases and J by 7 bases, with 17 bases between them. Here the CDR3 DNA reads TGTGCCAGTAGTACTACAGGGCTCCTAGGAAATTCACCCCTCCACTTT. Protein product: CASSTTGLLGNSPLHF. Drawing the rest from reference TRBV19 and TRBJ1-6, the complete variable domain is DGGITQSPKYLFRKEGQNVTLSCEQNLNHDAMYWYRQDPGQGLRLIYYSQIVNDFQKGDIAEGYSVSREKKESFPLTVTSAQKNPTAFYLCASSTTGLLGNSPLHFGNGTRLTVT.